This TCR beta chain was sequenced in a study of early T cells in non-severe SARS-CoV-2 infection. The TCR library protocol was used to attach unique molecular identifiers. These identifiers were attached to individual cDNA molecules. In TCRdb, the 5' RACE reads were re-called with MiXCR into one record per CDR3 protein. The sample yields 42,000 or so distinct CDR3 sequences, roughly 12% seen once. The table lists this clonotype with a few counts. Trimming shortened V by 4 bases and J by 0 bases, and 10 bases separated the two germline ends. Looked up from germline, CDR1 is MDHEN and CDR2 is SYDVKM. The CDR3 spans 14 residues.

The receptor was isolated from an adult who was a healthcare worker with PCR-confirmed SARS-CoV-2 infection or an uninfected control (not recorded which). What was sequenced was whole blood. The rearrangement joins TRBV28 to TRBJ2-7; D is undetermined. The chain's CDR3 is CASSSHASSYEQYF. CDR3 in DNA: TGTGCCAGCAGTTCCCATGCCAGCTCCTACGAGCAGTACTTC.